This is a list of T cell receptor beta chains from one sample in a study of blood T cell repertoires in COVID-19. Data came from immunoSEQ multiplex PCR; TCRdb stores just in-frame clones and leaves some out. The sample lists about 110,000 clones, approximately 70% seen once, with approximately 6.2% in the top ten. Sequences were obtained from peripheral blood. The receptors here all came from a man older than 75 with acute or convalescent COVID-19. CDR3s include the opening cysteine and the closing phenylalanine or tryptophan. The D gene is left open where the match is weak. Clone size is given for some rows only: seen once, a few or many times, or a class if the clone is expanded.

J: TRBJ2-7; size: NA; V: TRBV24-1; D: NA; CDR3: CATQATSYEQYF; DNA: TGTGCCACACAGGCTACCTCTTACGAGCAGTACTTC
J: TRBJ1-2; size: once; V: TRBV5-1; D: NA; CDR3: CASSLETGATYGYTF; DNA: TGCGCCAGCAGCTTGGAGACAGGAGCTACCTATGGCTACACCTTC
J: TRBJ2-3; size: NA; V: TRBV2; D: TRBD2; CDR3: CASSRAGGSDTQYF; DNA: TGTGCCAGCAGTAGGGCGGGAGGGTCAGATACGCAGTATTTT
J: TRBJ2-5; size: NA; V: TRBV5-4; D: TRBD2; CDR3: CASSVGLAGGQETQYF; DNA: TGTGCCAGCAGCGTCGGACTAGCGGGAGGGCAAGAGACCCAGTACTTC
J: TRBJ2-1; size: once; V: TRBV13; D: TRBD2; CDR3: CASSLGTSGRSYNEQFF; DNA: TGTGCCAGCAGCTTAGGGACTAGCGGTCGCTCCTACAATGAGCAGTTCTTC
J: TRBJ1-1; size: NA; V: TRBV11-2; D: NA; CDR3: CASTPRGGNTEAFF; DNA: TGTGCCAGCACCCCTAGGGGGGGGAACACTGAAGCTTTCTTT
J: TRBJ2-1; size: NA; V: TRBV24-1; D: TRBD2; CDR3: CATSDPLAGGPSEQFF; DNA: TGTGCCACCAGTGACCCGCTAGCGGGAGGGCCCAGTGAGCAGTTCTTC
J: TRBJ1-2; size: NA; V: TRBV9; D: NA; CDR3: CASSAVPRVGGYTF; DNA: TGTGCCAGCAGCGCAGTTCCGAGGGTGGGAGGCTACACCTTC
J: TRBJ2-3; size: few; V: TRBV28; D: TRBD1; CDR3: CASSSGGYRTDTQYF; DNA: TGTGCCAGCAGCTCAGGGGGCTATAGGACAGATACGCAGTATTTT
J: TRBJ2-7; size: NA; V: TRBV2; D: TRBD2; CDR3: CASRPGTSGRARYEQYF; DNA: TGTGCCAGCAGACCTGGGACTAGCGGGAGGGCCAGGTACGAGCAGTACTTC
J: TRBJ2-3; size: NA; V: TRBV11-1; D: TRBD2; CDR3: CASSLTSGRDTQYF; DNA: TGTGCCAGCAGCTTGACTAGCGGGAGGGATACGCAGTATTTT
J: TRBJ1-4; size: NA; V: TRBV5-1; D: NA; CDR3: CASSLGQGPEKLFF; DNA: TGCGCCAGCAGCTTGGGGCAGGGGCCCGAAAAACTGTTTTTT
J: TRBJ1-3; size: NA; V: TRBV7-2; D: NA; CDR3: CASSSGTGNTIYF; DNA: TGTGCCAGCAGCTCCGGTACGGGAAACACCATATATTTT
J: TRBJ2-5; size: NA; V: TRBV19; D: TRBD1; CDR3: CASSNRGQGTLGETQYF; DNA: TGTGCCAGTAGCAACCGGGGACAGGGAACGTTGGGAGAGACCCAGTACTTC
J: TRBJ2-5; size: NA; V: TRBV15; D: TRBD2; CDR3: CATSPPVTSGETQYF; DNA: TGTGCCACCAGCCCCCCTGTGACTAGCGGGGAGACCCAGTACTTC
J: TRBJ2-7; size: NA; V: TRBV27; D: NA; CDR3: CASSSGKTYEQYF; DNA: TGTGCCAGCAGTTCAGGGAAGACCTACGAGCAGTACTTC
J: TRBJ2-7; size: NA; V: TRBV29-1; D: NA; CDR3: CSVRTWQAIYEQYF; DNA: TGCAGCGTTAGAACGTGGCAGGCCATCTACGAGCAGTACTTC
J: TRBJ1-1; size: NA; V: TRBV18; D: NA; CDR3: CASSPRGAEAFF; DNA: TGTGCCAGCTCACCACGGGGAGCCGAAGCTTTCTTT
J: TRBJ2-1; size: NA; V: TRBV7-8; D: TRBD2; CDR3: CASSGQSGRAINEQFF; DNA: TGTGCCAGCAGCGGTCAAAGCGGGAGGGCCATTAATGAGCAGTTCTTC
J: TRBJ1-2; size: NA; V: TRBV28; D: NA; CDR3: CASSRPAGGNYGYTF; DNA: TGTGCCAGCAGTAGACCCGCCGGGGGGAACTATGGCTACACCTTC
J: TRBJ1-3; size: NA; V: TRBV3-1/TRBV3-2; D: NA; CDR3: CASSQPGAGNTIYF; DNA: TGTGCCAGCAGCCAACCAGGGGCTGGAAACACCATATATTTT
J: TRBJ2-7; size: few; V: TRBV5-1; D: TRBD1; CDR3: CASSTGTVYEQYF; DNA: TGCGCCAGCAGCACAGGGACAGTCTACGAGCAGTACTTC